This T cell receptor (beta chain) was captured by sequencing in a study of blood T cell repertoires in COVID-19. Overall study: Researchers got acute and convalescent COVID-19 samples from the United States, Italy and Spain. T cells, B-cell-depleted T cells, or PBMCs provided the cDNA or gDNA that served as material.

Per the authors' pipeline: Amplification of reference gene primers was used by the study to estimate nucleated cell counts. The protocol was immunoSEQ multiplex PCR, while the TCRdb copy is restricted to in-frame clones and leaves out a portion. D and trimming come from the DNA, and the V and J calls and clone size come from that table. The data show approximately 210,000 clones, more than 70% seen once. The germline gives CDR1 KGHDR, CDR2 SFDVKD. CDR3 length: 16 amino acids. Deletions cut 3 bases from V and 4 bases from J, with 15 bases between. Sequenced input: peripheral blood. The receptor was isolated from a woman aged 45-65 years with acute or convalescent COVID-19. The chain links TRBV24-1 to TRBJ2-1; possibly TRBD2 for D (5 bases). The CDR3 reads CATSDPSGKSYNEQFF. The CDR3, as DNA: TGTGCCACCAGTGATCCTTCCGGGAAGTCTTACAATGAGCAGTTCTTC.